These 20 T cell receptor beta chains share one sample of origin, sequenced in a study of Ad26.COV2.S vaccination and SARS-CoV-2 variants. Treatment noted: around 19 received Ad26.COV2.S at low or high dose, single or two shots; 5 received placebo; per-sample allocation not given. Samples came from day 63 after the first vaccine or placebo injection. Profiling relied on immunoSEQ multiplex PCR, and the TCRdb table lists in-frame clones only, not all of them. This table has 510,000 or so clones, approximately 90% appearing once. The specimen was peripheral blood, collected in a trial of Ad26.COV2.S vaccine versus placebo. The receptors were gathered from a person between 18 and 65 years old who received the Ad26.COV2.S COVID-19 vaccine or a placebo.

This rearrangement joins TRBV2 to TRBJ2-2; perhaps TRBD2 as D (6 bases). Per the germline V gene, CDR1 is SNHLY and CDR2 is FYNNEI. The V end lost 6 bases, the J end lost 3 bases, and 8 bases lay between the germline ends. This CDR3 spans 13 amino acids. The CDR3 here is CASRGLYTGELFF. Here the CDR3 DNA reads TGTGCCAGCAGGGGACTGTACACCGGGGAGCTGTTTTTT. Filled out from reference TRBV2 and TRBJ2-2, the complete variable domain reads EPEVTQTPSHQVTQMGQEVILRCVPISNHLYFYWYRQILGQKVEFLVSFYNNEISEKSEIFDDQFSVERPDGSNFTLKIRSTKLEDSAMYFCASRGLYTGELFFGEGSRLTVL.

The V call is TRBV2, the J call TRBJ2-7; D may be TRBD1 (6 bases). Trimming removed 5 bases from V and 12 bases from J, with 23 bases in between. Germline CDR1 is SNHLY and CDR2 is FYNNEI. The CDR3 runs 14 residues. The CDR3 DNA reads TGTGCCAGCAGTTTTGTGGACAGCGACACCAGGACGTACTTC. Its translation: CASSFVDSDTRTYF.

The chain employs TRBV28 and TRBJ1-5, with 7 bases identical to TRBD1. The V gene end was trimmed by 7 bases and the J gene end by 7 bases; junction bases not matched to a gene: 7. The CDR3 extends over 13 amino acids. The germline V gene has CDR1 MDHEN and CDR2 SYDVKM. In DNA, the CDR3 is TGTGCCAGCAAGGAGGGCAGGGGGCAGCCCCAGCATTTT. Encoded protein: CASKEGRGQPQHF.

The chain carries TRBV30 and TRBJ1-4; unclear D gene. Germline CDR1 GTSNPN, CDR2 SVGIG (reference sequence). Trimming removed 7 bases at V and 8 bases at J, with 20 bases between. This CDR3 has 14 residues. The CDR3 DNA is TGTGCCTTCCCCTCCGGCCCCTCAGGAGAAAAACTGTTTTTT. It translates to CAFPSGPSGEKLFF.

The chain is built from TRBV7-2 and TRBJ2-7, with 9 bases identical to TRBD2. Looked up from germline, CDR1 is SGHTA and CDR2 is FQGNSA. CDR3 length: 16 residues. V lost 0 bases and J lost 4; bases outside the gene matches: 7. The CDR3 coding sequence is TGTGCCAGCAGCTTAGCCCCCGGGACTAGCAATTACGAGCAGTACTTC. It yields the protein CASSLAPGTSNYEQYF.

This clone came up a few times. V and J are TRBV6-5 and TRBJ2-7, with a weak D call TRBD2 (5 bases). The germline CDR1 and CDR2 sequences are MNHEY and SVGAGI. Trimming pared 7 bases from V and 1 base from J, leaving 14 bases between. The CDR3 extends over 14 amino acids. The CDR3 loop reads CASNPPDSSYEQYF. Here the CDR3 DNA reads TGTGCCAGCAATCCGCCGGACTCTTCCTACGAGCAGTACTTC.

A few counts support this clone. The gene calls are TRBV27 and TRBJ2-1; TRBD2 agrees at 12 bases. The CDR3 is 17 residues long. The germline V gene encodes CDR1 MNHEY and CDR2 SMNVEV (reference sequence). Trimming at V came to 3 bases and at J to 3 bases, leaving 6 bases not matched to a gene. CDR3 residues: CASSFHTSGRLYNEQFF. DNA for the CDR3: TGTGCCAGCAGTTTCCACACTAGCGGGAGGCTCTACAATGAGCAGTTCTTC.

The chain uses TRBV6-2 or TRBV6-3 and TRBJ2-3; D unresolved. This CDR3 comprises 12 residues. V shed 6 bases and J shed 4 bases, with 8 bases lying between them. The V gene's germline CDR1 is MNHEY and CDR2 SVGEGT. CDR3 DNA: TGTGCCAGCAGCCCGGGCTCAGATACGCAGTATTTT. The encoded protein is CASSPGSDTQYF.

The chain carries TRBV27 and TRBJ1-4, with D perhaps TRBD1 (6 bases). The V and J ends lost 4 bases and 7 bases respectively, with 16 bases between them. CDR1 MNHEY and CDR2 SMNVEV come from the germline V gene (reference sequence). The CDR3 has 15 amino acids. This chain's CDR3 is CASSSLQGLPEKLFF. The CDR3 DNA reads TGTGCCAGCAGTTCCCTACAGGGCTTACCTGAAAAACTGTTTTTT.

The rearrangement uses TRBV28 and TRBJ1-5, with D possibly matching TRBD1 (5 bases). Germline V CDR1 and CDR2: MDHEN, SYDVKM. The CDR3 extends over 13 amino acids. The germline V and J ends were trimmed by 8 bases and 5 bases, with 13 bases remaining between them. CDR3 loop: CASQNGADQPQHF. The CDR3 coding sequence is TGTGCCAGCCAAAACGGGGCAGATCAGCCCCAGCATTTT.

The J gene is TRBJ1-1, the V gene TRBV6-5; D perhaps matches TRBD1 (6 bases). V lost 8 bases, J lost 1 base, and 11 bases lay in between. Per the germline V gene, CDR1 is MNHEY and CDR2 is SVGAGI. The CDR3 is made up of 13 amino acids. The CDR3 here is CASLRGRNTEAFF. The DNA for the CDR3 is TGTGCCAGCCTGAGGGGGAGGAACACTGAAGCTTTCTTT.

This chain uses TRBV15 with TRBJ2-1; 8 bases align to TRBD2. The germline V gene encodes CDR1 LNHNV and CDR2 YYDKDF (reference sequence). V lost 3 bases to trimming and J lost 9 bases; unmatched junction nucleotides: 13. The CDR3 runs to 16 residues. Written as DNA, the CDR3 is TGTGCCACCAGCAGTACCCAGCGGCGGGAGGAGGGTGAGCAGTTCTTC. The encoded protein is CATSSTQRREEGEQFF.

The chain carries TRBV11-2 and TRBJ2-5; 9 bases line up with TRBD2. This CDR3 comprises 14 residues. V gave up 5 bases and J gave up 5 bases; unmatched junction bases: 6. Germline V gene lookup returns CDR1 SGHAT and CDR2 FQNNGV. The CDR3 is CASSVSGSGETQYF. The CDR3 region has the DNA TGTGCCAGCAGCGTTAGCGGGAGCGGGGAGACCCAGTACTTC.

This clone is a singleton in its sample. The V call is TRBV28, the J call TRBJ1-2, with D possibly TRBD1 on 5 matching bases. Germline lookup yields CDR1 MDHEN and CDR2 SYDVKM. Trimming stripped 9 bases from V and 4 bases from J, with 24 bases between. The CDR3 has 16 residues. CDR3 sequence: CASRVQEGVLIYGYTF. The CDR3 nucleotides are TGTGCCAGTAGAGTTCAGGAAGGGGTTTTGATCTATGGCTACACCTTC.

Here the CDR3 DNA reads TGTGCCAGCAGCTTGATGCAGGGCTCGGGCTACACCTTC. It encodes CASSLMQGSGYTF. The chain recombines TRBV5-4 with TRBJ1-2, with D tentatively TRBD1 (5 bases). V was clipped by 1 base and J by 8 bases, with 12 bases between them. The length of the CDR3 is 13 residues. Per the germline V gene, CDR1 is SGHNT and CDR2 is YYREEE (reference sequence).

This chain links TRBV6-2 or TRBV6-3 with TRBJ2-5; D is possibly TRBD1 (6 bases). CDR3 length: 18 residues. Trimming removed 6 bases at V and 0 bases at J, with 23 bases between. Germline CDR1 is MNHEY and CDR2 is SVGEGT. The CDR3 DNA is TGTGCCAGCAGCTATCCTAACACACAGGGATGGAACCAAGAGACCCAGTACTTC. It yields the protein CASSYPNTQGWNQETQYF.

This clone was seen once. The chain has TRBV18 and TRBJ2-2; D remains ambiguous. The CDR3 is 14 residues long. Deletions cut 5 bases from V and 4 bases from J, with 11 bases between. Germline V lookup: CDR1 KGHSH, CDR2 LQKENI. CDR3 in DNA: TGTGCCAGCTCATCTTCCTCCGGCACCGGGGAGCTGTTTTTT. Protein product: CASSSSSGTGELFF.

The chain employs TRBV7-2 and TRBJ2-7; weak D call: TRBD2 (6 bases). Deletions cut 1 base from V and 6 bases from J, with 16 bases between. The length of the CDR3 is 15 residues. The germline CDR1 and CDR2 sequences are SGHTA and FQGNSA. The DNA for the CDR3 is TGTGCCAGCAGCTTAGGGGCCGGGAGAGGTCGCGAGCAGTACTTC. Encoded protein: CASSLGAGRGREQYF. The complete variable domain, with remaining parts taken from reference TRBV7-2 and TRBJ2-7, reads GAGVSQSPSNKVTEKGKDVELRCDPISGHTALYWYRQSLGQGLEFLIYFQGNSAPDKSGLPSDRFSAERTGGSVSTLTIQRTQQEDSAVYLCASSLGAGRGREQYFGPGTRLTVT.

This clone appeared a few times. The V and J genes are TRBV11-2 and TRBJ1-2; no reliable D call. V was clipped by 1 base and J by 3 bases, with 6 bases between them. Germline V gene lookup returns CDR1 SGHAT and CDR2 FQNNGV. This CDR3 contains 13 residues. DNA of the CDR3: TGTGCCAGCAGCTTAGTACAAGACTATGGCTACACCTTC. This codes for CASSLVQDYGYTF.

V gene TRBV28 combines with J gene TRBJ1-2; D is undetermined. Germline CDR1 is MDHEN and CDR2 is SYDVKM. The CDR3 contains 15 residues. With 3 bases removed from V and 7 bases from J, the gap between germline ends came to 18 bases. The CDR3 region is CASSFNLGGSRGYTF. CDR3 sequence (DNA): TGTGCCAGCAGTTTTAATTTGGGTGGTTCCCGTGGCTACACCTTC.